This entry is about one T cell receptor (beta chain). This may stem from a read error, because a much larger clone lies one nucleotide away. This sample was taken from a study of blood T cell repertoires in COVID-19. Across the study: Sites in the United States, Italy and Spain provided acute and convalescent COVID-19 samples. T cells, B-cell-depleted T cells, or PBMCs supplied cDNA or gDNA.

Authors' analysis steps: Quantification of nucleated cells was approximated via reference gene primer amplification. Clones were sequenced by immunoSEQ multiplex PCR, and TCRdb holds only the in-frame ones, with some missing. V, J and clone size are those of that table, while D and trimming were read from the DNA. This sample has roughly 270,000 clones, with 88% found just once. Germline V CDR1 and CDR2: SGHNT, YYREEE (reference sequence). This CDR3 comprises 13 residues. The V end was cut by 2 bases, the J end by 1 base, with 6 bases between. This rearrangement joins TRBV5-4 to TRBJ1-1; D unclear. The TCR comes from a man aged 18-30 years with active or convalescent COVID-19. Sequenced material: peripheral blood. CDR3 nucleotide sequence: TGTGCCAGCAGCTTTGGCAGGAACACTGAAGCTTTCTTT. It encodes CASSFGRNTEAFF.